Shown below are 21 T cell receptor beta chains from a single sample sequenced in a study of T-cell reconstitution after alpha-beta-depleted transplantation in children. For TCRbeta, the library was prepared with unique molecular identifiers. TCRdb itself ran the PCR reads through MiXCR, one entry per CDR3 protein. The sample has around 600,000 distinct CDR3 sequences, about 21% seen once; the top ten hold roughly 15%. Sample: PBMCs, mostly from graft donor cells, taken 360 days after TCRalphabeta/CD19-depleted stem cell transplant. The receptors were sampled from a boy under three years old who had a stem cell transplant for acute myeloid leukemia, so the T cells may come from the graft donor.

The DNA for the CDR3 is TGTGCCAGCAGCTGGACAGAGGACAATGAGCAGTTCTTC. This encodes CASSWTEDNEQFF. This chain links TRBV7-6 with TRBJ2-1; TRBD1 is a possible D gene (6 bases). V was clipped by 4 bases and J by 5 bases, with 9 bases between them. The CDR3 is 13 residues long. Germline values: CDR1 SGHVS, CDR2 FNYEAQ.

This clonotype was seen at least ten times. The chain is built from TRBV20-1 and TRBJ1-5; 9 bases agree with TRBD1. In germline, CDR1 is DFQATT, CDR2 SNEGSKA (reference sequence). This CDR3 spans 14 amino acids. With 6 bases clipped from V and 2 bases from J, the junction kept 5 bases outside the gene matches. The CDR3 here is CSATGGAGNQPQHF. CDR3 DNA: TGCAGTGCAACAGGGGGCGCAGGCAATCAGCCCCAGCATTTT.

Comment on this clonotype: This may be a read error, as it is one base from a much larger clone. The gene calls are TRBV7-9 and TRBJ1-4, with 7 bases aligning to TRBD1. This CDR3 spans 15 amino acids. Germline loops: CDR1 SEHNR, CDR2 FQNEAQ (reference sequence). The CDR3 spells CSSSSYDRAQGKLFF. CDR3 DNA: TGTTCCAGCAGCTCCTACGACAGGGCCCAAGGGAAACTGTTTTTT.

The rearrangement joins TRBV7-6 to TRBJ2-3; D might be TRBD1 or TRBD2, each matching 6 bases. The length of the CDR3 is 16 residues. In germline, CDR1 is SGHVS, CDR2 FNYEAQ. V lost 1 base to trimming and J lost 3 bases, with 14 bases between them. The CDR3 sequence is CASSLVWGAGTDTQYF. CDR3 nucleotides: TGTGCCAGCAGCTTAGTTTGGGGGGCCGGGACAGATACGCAGTATTTT.

Many counts were recorded for this clonotype. The chain is built from TRBV12-3 or TRBV12-4 and TRBJ1-2; possible D gene TRBD1, 6 bases. Trimming removed 5 bases at V and 6 bases at J, with 10 bases between. The CDR3 extends over 12 amino acids. The CDR3 reads CASSPTGNGYTF. The CDR3 nucleotides read TGTGCCAGCAGTCCCACAGGGAATGGCTACACCTTC.

This clonotype was counted ten times or more. The chain combines TRBV20-1 with TRBJ2-3; D call uncertain. V was pared by 3 bases and J by 1 base, with 5 bases between. This CDR3 has 12 residues. In germline, CDR1 is DFQATT, CDR2 SNEGSKA (reference sequence). CDR3 coding DNA: TGCAGTGCTAGTATCGGCACAGATACGCAGTATTTT. Its translation: CSASIGTDTQYF.

The rearrangement links TRBV12-3 or TRBV12-4 to TRBJ2-7, with D tentatively TRBD1 or TRBD2 (5 bases each). V was trimmed by 5 bases and J by 2 bases, leaving 16 bases between them. The CDR3 is 15 amino acids. CDR3 in DNA: TGTGCCAGCAGTACCCAGGGACGCGCCCCCTACGAGCAGTACTTC. Encoded protein: CASSTQGRAPYEQYF.

V and J are TRBV11-2 and TRBJ1-4; 7 bases agree with TRBD1. V was pared by 4 bases and J by 0 bases, with 11 bases of the junction left unmatched. The CDR3 covers 18 residues. CDR1 SGHAT and CDR2 FQNNGV come from the germline V gene. CDR3 sequence (DNA): TGTGCCAGCAGCTCCGGACAGGCGAGGGCTGCAACTAATGAAAAACTGTTTTTT. Protein: CASSSGQARAATNEKLFF. Together with reference TRBV11-2 and TRBJ1-4, the CDR3 gives the full variable domain: EAGVAQSPRYKIIEKRQSVAFWCNPISGHATLYWYQQILGQGPKLLIQFQNNGVVDDSQLPKDRFSAERLKGVDSTLKIQPAKLEDSAVYLCASSSGQARAATNEKLFFGSGTQLSVL.

The gene calls are TRBV19 and TRBJ2-1; D might be TRBD1 (6 bases). Germline V gene lookup returns CDR1 LNHDA and CDR2 SQIVND (reference sequence). This CDR3 is 15 amino acids long. V was pared by 5 bases and J by 0 bases, with 11 bases between. The CDR3 DNA reads TGTGCCAGTAGTTCGAGGGGGAACTCCTACAATGAGCAGTTCTTC. It yields the protein CASSSRGNSYNEQFF. The full variable domain, in which reference TRBV19 and TRBJ2-1 provide the parts outside the CDR3, is DGGITQSPKYLFRKEGQNVTLSCEQNLNHDAMYWYRQDPGQGLRLIYYSQIVNDFQKGDIAEGYSVSREKKESFPLTVTSAQKNPTAFYLCASSSRGNSYNEQFFGPGTRLTVL.

This clonotype appeared many times. The rearrangement joins TRBV6-1 to TRBJ1-1; D is possibly TRBD1 (5 bases). Germline-derived CDR1 and CDR2 are MNHNS and SASEGT. The V end lost 5 bases, the J end lost 5 bases, and 15 bases lay between the germline ends. The CDR3 consists of 14 residues. CDR3 protein: CASSRQGGGTEAFF. CDR3 coding DNA: TGTGCCAGCAGTCGGCAGGGCGGGGGAACTGAAGCTTTCTTT.

Written as DNA, the CDR3 is TGCGCCAGCAGCCAAGATAGGGCGGGCTCTGGAAACACCATATATTTT. Translated, it gives CASSQDRAGSGNTIYF. The chain is built from TRBV4-3 and TRBJ1-3; D gene unclear. CDR1 and CDR2 from the germline V gene are LGHNA and YSLEER. V lost 0 bases to trimming and J lost 0 bases, with 9 bases between them. The CDR3 is 16 residues long.

The chain employs TRBV21-1 and TRBJ1-2; the table names TRBD1, a call not compared with the DNA. TRBV21-1 is flagged as a pseudogene. This CDR3 region has 13 residues. CDR3 sequence reads: CASSLRQGQGYTF. DNA of the CDR3: TGTGCCAGCTCTCTACGACAGGGGCAGGGCTACACCTTC.

The rearrangement links TRBV6-1 to TRBJ2-7, with a weak D call TRBD1 (6 bases). V lost 6 bases and J lost 3, with 15 bases in between. The germline V gene encodes CDR1 MNHNS and CDR2 SASEGT. This CDR3 is 14 amino acids long. The CDR3 sequence: CASRVDRNFYEQYV. CDR3 DNA: TGTGCCAGCAGGGTAGACAGGAACTTCTACGAGCAGTACGTC.

This clonotype was seen a few times. The V gene is TRBV6-5, the J gene TRBJ2-7; 8 nucleotides line up with TRBD1. Germline CDR1 is MNHEY and CDR2 is SVGAGI. CDR3 size: 14 residues. V lost 4 bases to trimming and J lost 4 bases; unmatched junction nucleotides: 6. CDR3 protein: CASSSDRAFYEQYF. The CDR3, as DNA: TGTGCCAGCAGTTCGGACAGGGCTTTTTACGAGCAGTACTTC.

This clonotype was counted only a few times. This chain joins TRBV20-1 and TRBJ2-4, with D uncertain. V was pared by 6 bases and J by 4 bases, with 19 bases between. Germline V lookup: CDR1 DFQATT, CDR2 SNEGSKA (reference sequence). CDR3 length: 15 amino acids. CDR3 sequence reads: CSAMSGSIRKNIQYF. The DNA for the CDR3 is TGCAGTGCGATGTCCGGGTCGATAAGGAAAAACATTCAGTACTTC.

This clonotype was seen ten or more times. The V gene is TRBV20-1, the J gene TRBJ2-3; 10 nucleotides match TRBD2. The trim removed 5 bases at V and 3 bases at J, leaving 8 bases unmatched. This CDR3 is built from 15 residues. Germline values: CDR1 DFQATT, CDR2 SNEGSKA (reference sequence). The CDR3 bases are TGCAGTGCTTCTCAGCGGGGGGGCCCGACAGATACGCAGTATTTT. As protein: CSASQRGGPTDTQYF.

This clonotype was seen a few times. This sequence joins TRBV7-2 and TRBJ2-1, with 13 bases fitting TRBD2. There are 23 residues in the CDR3. J was trimmed by 0 bases and V by 1 base; bases with no gene match: 18. Germline V gene sequence: CDR1 SGHTA, CDR2 FQGNSA. As DNA, the CDR3 is TGTGCCAGCAGCTTAGTTTCTGCCGGTCAACTAGCGGGGGGGAAGAGCTCCTACAATGAGCAGTTCTTC. Translating it yields CASSLVSAGQLAGGKSSYNEQFF.

The rearrangement joins TRBV12-3 or TRBV12-4 to TRBJ2-5; D may match TRBD1 or TRBD2 (5 bases each). This CDR3 spans 15 amino acids. The V end lost 1 base, the J end lost 4 bases, and 13 bases lay between the germline ends. The CDR3 here is CASSLGRLRGETQYF. Here the CDR3 DNA reads TGTGCCAGCAGTTTAGGAAGGTTGAGGGGAGAGACCCAGTACTTC.

The V and J genes are TRBV12-3 or TRBV12-4 and TRBJ1-4; 7 bases align to TRBD1. Germline trimming cut 6 bases from V and 12 bases from J; bases unmatched to any gene: 10. CDR3 length: 13 amino acids. CDR3: CASSPENRGQLFF. Here the CDR3 DNA reads TGTGCCAGCAGCCCCGAAAACAGGGGACAACTGTTTTTT.

The genes are TRBV10-1 and TRBJ1-1; a possible D gene is TRBD1 (5 bases). V was shortened by 0 bases and J by 1 base, with 9 bases between the two germline ends. CDR3 size: 15 residues. CDR1 and CDR2 from the germline V gene are WNHNN and SYGVQD (reference sequence). CDR3 sequence (DNA): TGCGCCAGCAGTGAGTCGGGGGTGGGGAACACTGAAGCTTTCTTT. Encoded protein: CASSESGVGNTEAFF.

The J gene is TRBJ2-1, the V gene TRBV6-5; a weak D match, TRBD1 (6 bases). Germline CDR1 reads MNHEY; CDR2 reads SVGAGI. This CDR3 has 14 amino acids. With 4 bases removed from V and 5 bases from J, the gap between germline ends came to 12 bases. The CDR3 sequence: CASSSGAFHNEQFF. The CDR3 DNA follows: TGTGCCAGCAGTTCAGGGGCATTCCACAATGAGCAGTTCTTC.